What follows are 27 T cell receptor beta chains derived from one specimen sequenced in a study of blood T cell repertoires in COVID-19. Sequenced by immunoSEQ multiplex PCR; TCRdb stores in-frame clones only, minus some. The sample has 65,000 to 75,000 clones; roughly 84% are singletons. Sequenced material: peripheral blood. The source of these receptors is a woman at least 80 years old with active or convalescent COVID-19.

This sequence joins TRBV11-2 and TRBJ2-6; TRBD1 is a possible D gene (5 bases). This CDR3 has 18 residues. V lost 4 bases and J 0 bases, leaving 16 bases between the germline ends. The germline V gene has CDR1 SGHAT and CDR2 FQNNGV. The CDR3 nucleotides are TGTGCCAGCAGCTACTCGGCTCAGGGCCCCTCTGGGGCCAACGTCCTGACTTTC. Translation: CASSYSAQGPSGANVLTF.

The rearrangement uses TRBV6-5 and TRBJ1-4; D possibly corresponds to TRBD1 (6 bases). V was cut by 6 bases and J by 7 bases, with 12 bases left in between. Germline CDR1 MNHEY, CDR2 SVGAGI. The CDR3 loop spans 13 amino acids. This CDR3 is CASRGTSSEKLFF. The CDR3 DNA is TGTGCCAGCAGAGGGACAAGCAGTGAAAAACTGTTTTTT.

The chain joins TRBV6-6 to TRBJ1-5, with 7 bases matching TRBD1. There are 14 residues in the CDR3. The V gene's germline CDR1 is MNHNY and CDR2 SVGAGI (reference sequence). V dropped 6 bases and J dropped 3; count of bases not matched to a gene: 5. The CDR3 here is CASRIQGPNQPQHF. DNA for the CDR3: TGTGCCAGCAGAATACAGGGGCCCAATCAGCCCCAGCATTTT.

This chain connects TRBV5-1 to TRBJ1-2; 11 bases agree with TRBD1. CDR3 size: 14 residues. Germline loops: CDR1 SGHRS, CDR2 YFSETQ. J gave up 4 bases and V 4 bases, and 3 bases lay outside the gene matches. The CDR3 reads CASSRTGGTYGYTF. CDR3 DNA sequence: TGCGCCAGCAGCCGGACAGGGGGCACCTATGGCTACACCTTC.

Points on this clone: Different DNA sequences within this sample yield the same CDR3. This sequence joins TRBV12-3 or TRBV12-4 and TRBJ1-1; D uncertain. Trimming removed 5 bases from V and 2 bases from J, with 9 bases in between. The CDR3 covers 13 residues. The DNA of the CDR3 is TGTGCCAGCAGTCTTACTGGTAACACTGAAGCTTTCTTT. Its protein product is CASSLTGNTEAFF.

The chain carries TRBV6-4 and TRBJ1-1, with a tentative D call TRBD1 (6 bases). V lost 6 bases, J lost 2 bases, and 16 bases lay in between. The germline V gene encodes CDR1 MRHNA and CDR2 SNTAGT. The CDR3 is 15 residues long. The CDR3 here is CASRALGAVNTEAFF. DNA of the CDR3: TGTGCCAGCAGGGCCCTGGGGGCAGTCAACACTGAAGCTTTCTTT.

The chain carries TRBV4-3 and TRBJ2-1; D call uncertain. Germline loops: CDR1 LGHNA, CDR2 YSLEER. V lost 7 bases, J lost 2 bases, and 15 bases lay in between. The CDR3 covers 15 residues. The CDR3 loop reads CASTDFLGTYNEQFF. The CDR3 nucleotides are TGCGCCAGCACCGACTTTCTGGGTACCTACAATGAGCAGTTCTTC.

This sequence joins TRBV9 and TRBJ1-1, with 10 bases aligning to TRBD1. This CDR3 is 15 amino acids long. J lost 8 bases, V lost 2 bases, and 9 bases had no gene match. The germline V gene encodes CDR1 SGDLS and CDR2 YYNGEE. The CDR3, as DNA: TGTGCCAGCAGCGTCGGGACAGGGGCCCGGAGGGAAGCTTTCTTT. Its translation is CASSVGTGARREAFF. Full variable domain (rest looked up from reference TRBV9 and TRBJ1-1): DSGVTQTPKHLITATGQRVTLRCSPRSGDLSVYWYQQSLDQGLQFLIQYYNGEERAKGNILERFSAQQFPDLHSELNLSSLELGDSALYFCASSVGTGARREAFFGQGTRLTVV.

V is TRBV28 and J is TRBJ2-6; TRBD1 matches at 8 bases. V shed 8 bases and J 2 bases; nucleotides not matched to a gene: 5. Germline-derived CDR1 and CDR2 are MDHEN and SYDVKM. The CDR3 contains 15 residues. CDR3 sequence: CASGAGGAGANVLTF. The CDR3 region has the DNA TGTGCCAGCGGGGCAGGGGGCGCTGGGGCCAACGTCCTGACTTTC.

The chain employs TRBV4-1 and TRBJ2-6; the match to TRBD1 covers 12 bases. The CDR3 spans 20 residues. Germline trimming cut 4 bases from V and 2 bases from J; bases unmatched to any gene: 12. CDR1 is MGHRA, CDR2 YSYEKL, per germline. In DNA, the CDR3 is TGCGCCAGCAGCCGAGACGGTACCGGGACAGGGGGCGCTGGGGCCAACGTCCTGACTTTC. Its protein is CASSRDGTGTGGAGANVLTF.

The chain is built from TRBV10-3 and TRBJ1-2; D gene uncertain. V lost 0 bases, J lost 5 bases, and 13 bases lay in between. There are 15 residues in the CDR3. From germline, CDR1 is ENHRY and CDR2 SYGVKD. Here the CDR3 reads CAISESEAPPYGYTF. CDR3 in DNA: TGTGCCATCAGTGAGTCAGAGGCCCCTCCTTATGGCTACACCTTC.

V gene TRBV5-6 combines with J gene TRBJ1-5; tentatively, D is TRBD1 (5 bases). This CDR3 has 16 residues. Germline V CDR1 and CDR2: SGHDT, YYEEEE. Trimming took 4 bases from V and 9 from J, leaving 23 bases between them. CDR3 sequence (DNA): TGTGCCAGCAGCCCCGGCGGGACGGCCAATAGGATGCCCCAGCATTTT. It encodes CASSPGGTANRMPQHF.

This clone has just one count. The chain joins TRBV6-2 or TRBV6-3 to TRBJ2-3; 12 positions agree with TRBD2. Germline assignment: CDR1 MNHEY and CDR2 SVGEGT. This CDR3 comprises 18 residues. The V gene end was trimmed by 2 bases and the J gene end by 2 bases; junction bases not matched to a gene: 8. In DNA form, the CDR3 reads TGTGCCAGCAGTTACACGGGGACTAGCGGGCGTACCACAGATACGCAGTATTTT. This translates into CASSYTGTSGRTTDTQYF.

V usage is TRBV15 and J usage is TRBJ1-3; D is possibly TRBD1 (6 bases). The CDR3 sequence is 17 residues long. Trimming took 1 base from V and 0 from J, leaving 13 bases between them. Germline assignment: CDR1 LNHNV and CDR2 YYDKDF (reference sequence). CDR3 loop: CATSRGEDRHSGNTIYF. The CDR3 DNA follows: TGTGCCACCAGCAGAGGGGAAGACAGGCACTCTGGAAACACCATATATTTT.

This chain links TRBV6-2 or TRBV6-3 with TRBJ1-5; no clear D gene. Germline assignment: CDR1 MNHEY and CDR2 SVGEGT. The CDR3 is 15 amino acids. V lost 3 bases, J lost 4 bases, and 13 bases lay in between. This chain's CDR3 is CASSYILGSNQPQHF. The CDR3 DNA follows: TGTGCCAGCAGTTATATTCTCGGGTCGAATCAGCCCCAGCATTTT.

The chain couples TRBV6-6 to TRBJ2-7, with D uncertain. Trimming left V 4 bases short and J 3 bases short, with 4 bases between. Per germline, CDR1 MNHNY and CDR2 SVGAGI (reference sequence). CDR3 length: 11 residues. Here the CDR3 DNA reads TGTGCCAGCAGTTTAGACTACGAGCAGTACTTC. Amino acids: CASSLDYEQYF.

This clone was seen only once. The CDR3 region has the DNA TGTGCCAGCAGTTACCGGATCACAGTGAACACTGAAGCTTTCTTT. Residues: CASSYRITVNTEAFF. This chain joins TRBV6-5 and TRBJ1-1; D remains unclear. V lost 2 bases to trimming and J lost 0 bases, with 10 bases between them. CDR1 is MNHEY, CDR2 SVGAGI, per germline. This CDR3 comprises 15 residues.

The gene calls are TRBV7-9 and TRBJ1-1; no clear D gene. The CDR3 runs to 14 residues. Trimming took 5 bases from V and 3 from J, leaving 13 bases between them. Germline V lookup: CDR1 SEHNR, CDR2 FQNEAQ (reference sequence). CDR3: CASSPNRRDTEAFF. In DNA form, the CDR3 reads TGTGCCAGCAGCCCGAACCGGCGGGACACTGAAGCTTTCTTT.

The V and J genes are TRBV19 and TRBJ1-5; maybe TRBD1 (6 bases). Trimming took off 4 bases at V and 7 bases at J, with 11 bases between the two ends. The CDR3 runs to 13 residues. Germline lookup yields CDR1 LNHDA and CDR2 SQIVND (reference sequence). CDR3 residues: CASSTGGRQPQHF. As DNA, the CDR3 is TGTGCCAGTAGTACTGGGGGCAGACAGCCCCAGCATTTT.

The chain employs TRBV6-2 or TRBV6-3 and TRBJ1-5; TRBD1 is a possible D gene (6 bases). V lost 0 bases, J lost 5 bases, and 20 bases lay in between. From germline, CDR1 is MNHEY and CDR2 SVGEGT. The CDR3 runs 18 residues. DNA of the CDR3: TGTGCCAGCAGTTACTCGATTTGGGCAGGGGTAAAATATCAGCCCCAGCATTTT. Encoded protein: CASSYSIWAGVKYQPQHF.

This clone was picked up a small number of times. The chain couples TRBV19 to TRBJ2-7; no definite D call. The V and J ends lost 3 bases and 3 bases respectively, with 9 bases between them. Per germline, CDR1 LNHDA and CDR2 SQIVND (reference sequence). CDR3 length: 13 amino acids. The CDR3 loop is CASSIQKFYEQYF. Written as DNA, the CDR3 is TGTGCCAGTAGTATTCAGAAGTTCTACGAGCAGTACTTC.

The CDR3 spells CSASTSGGAYNEQFF. The CDR3 DNA reads as TGCAGTGCTAGTACGAGCGGGGGGGCTTACAATGAGCAGTTCTTC. The chain uses TRBV20-1 and TRBJ2-1; 10 positions match TRBD2. V was clipped by 3 bases and J by 4 bases; unmatched bases: 6. The CDR3 length is 15 residues. Germline lookup yields CDR1 DFQATT and CDR2 SNEGSKA (reference sequence).

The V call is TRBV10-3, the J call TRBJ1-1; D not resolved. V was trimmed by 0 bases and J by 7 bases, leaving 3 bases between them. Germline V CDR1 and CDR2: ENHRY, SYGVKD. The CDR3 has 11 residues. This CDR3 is CAISESVEAFF. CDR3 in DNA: TGTGCCATCAGTGAGTCCGTTGAAGCTTTCTTT.

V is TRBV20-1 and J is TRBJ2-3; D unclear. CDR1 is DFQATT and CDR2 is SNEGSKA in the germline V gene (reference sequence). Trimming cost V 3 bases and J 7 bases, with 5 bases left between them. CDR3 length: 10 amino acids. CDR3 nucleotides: TGCAGTGCTAGTTACAATACGCAGTATTTT. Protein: CSASYNTQYF.

This chain's CDR3 is CASTPEGRTEAFF. CDR3 nucleotide sequence: TGTGCCAGTACACCGGAAGGGAGGACTGAAGCTTTCTTT. J is TRBJ1-1 and V is TRBV19; D is unresolved. The germline V and J ends were trimmed by 7 bases and 5 bases, with 14 bases remaining between them. CDR3 length equals 13 residues. Germline V gives CDR1 LNHDA, CDR2 SQIVND (reference sequence).

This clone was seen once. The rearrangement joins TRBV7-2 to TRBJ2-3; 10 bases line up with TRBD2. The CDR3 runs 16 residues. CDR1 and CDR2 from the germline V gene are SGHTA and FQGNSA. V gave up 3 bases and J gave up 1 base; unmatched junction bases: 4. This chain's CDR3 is CASSFTAGGGTDTQYF. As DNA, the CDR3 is TGTGCCAGCAGCTTTACAGCGGGGGGGGGCACAGATACGCAGTATTTT.

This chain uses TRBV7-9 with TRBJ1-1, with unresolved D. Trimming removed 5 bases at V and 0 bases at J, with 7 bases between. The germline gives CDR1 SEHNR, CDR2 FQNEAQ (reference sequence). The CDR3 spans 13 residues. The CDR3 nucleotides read TGTGCCAGCAGCCCCCGAGTGAACACTGAAGCTTTCTTT. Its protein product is CASSPRVNTEAFF.